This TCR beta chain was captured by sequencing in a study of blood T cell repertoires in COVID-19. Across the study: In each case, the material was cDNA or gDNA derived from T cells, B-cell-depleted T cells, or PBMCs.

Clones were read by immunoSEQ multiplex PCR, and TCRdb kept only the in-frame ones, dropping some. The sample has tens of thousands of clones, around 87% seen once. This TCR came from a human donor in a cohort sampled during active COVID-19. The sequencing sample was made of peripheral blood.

The CDR3, as DNA: TGCGCCAGCAGCTTGGAACAGCACATCTATGGCTACACCTTC. Amino acid sequence: CASSLEQHIYGYTF. The chain combines TRBV5-1 with TRBJ1-2; D not resolved. The CDR3 length is 14 residues. Trimming left V 0 bases short and J 4 bases short, with 10 bases between. CDR1 SGHRS and CDR2 YFSETQ come from the germline V gene.